These T cell receptor beta chains were read from a single sample in a study of T cell changes during pregnancy in multiple sclerosis. Assay: immunoSEQ multiplex PCR; the TCRdb copy retains only in-frame clones and omits some. The table includes around 80,000 clones, just over 90% detected once. The sequenced sample was peripheral blood, obtained before pregnancy. Receptors originate from a female donor with multiple sclerosis, enrolled in a pregnancy study. The CDR3 runs from the conserved cysteine through the conserved F or W. The order of the fields is J gene, D gene, V gene, clone size, CDR3 DNA, CDR3 protein. A D gene is named only where the DNA matches it firmly. Clone size is stated in some rows and not others, as once, few, many or a class when expanded.

j_gene: TRBJ1-2
d_gene: -
v_gene: TRBV6-1
abundance: -
CDR3nt: TGTGCCAGCAGTGAATCATTGGTAGTGAGGATGTTTGGCTACACCTTC
CDR3aa: CASSESLVVRMFGYTF

j_gene: TRBJ1-2
d_gene: -
v_gene: TRBV28
abundance: -
CDR3nt: TGTGCCAGCAGTTTTCCCAGCACCGGAGCCGGCTACACCTTC
CDR3aa: CASSFPSTGAGYTF

j_gene: TRBJ1-5
d_gene: -
v_gene: TRBV2
abundance: -
CDR3nt: TGTGCCAGCAGTCCCTCGGACATAAATCAGCCCCAGCATTTT
CDR3aa: CASSPSDINQPQHF

j_gene: TRBJ2-2
d_gene: TRBD2
v_gene: TRBV2
abundance: -
CDR3nt: TGTGCCAGCAGTAGACTAGCTAACACCGGGGAGCTGTTTTTT
CDR3aa: CASSRLANTGELFF

j_gene: TRBJ1-1
d_gene: -
v_gene: TRBV4-1
abundance: -
CDR3nt: TGCGCCAGCAGCCACTGGGGCAGGGGAGGGGTAAGACTAAACACTGAAGCTTTCTTT
CDR3aa: CASSHWGRGGVRLNTEAFF

j_gene: TRBJ1-5
d_gene: TRBD1
v_gene: TRBV27
abundance: -
CDR3nt: TGTGCCAGCAGTATGTACGGGACAGGGTTAGGGCAGCCCCAGCATTTT
CDR3aa: CASSMYGTGLGQPQHF

j_gene: TRBJ2-1
d_gene: TRBD2
v_gene: TRBV7-6
abundance: -
CDR3nt: TGTGCCAGCAGCTTAGTGGTCAGCGCGGGGGGGCGACTCAGCTCCTACAATGAGCAGTTCTTC
CDR3aa: CASSLVVSAGGRLSSYNEQFF

j_gene: TRBJ1-6
d_gene: TRBD1
v_gene: TRBV11-2
abundance: -
CDR3nt: TGTGCCAGCAGCTTTGAGACAGGGTCTAATTCACCCCTCCACTTT
CDR3aa: CASSFETGSNSPLHF

j_gene: TRBJ2-5
d_gene: -
v_gene: TRBV14
abundance: few
CDR3nt: TGTGCCAGCAGCCTCGGAGAGACCCAGTACTTC
CDR3aa: CASSLGETQYF

j_gene: TRBJ1-1
d_gene: TRBD1
v_gene: TRBV2
abundance: -
CDR3nt: TGTGCCAGCACTACGACAAAGGACAGGCTGAACACTGAAGCTTTCTTT
CDR3aa: CASTTTKDRLNTEAFF

j_gene: TRBJ2-2
d_gene: -
v_gene: TRBV9
abundance: -
CDR3nt: TGTGCCAGCAGCGTAGCGCTGGCGGGCGGGGAGCTGTTTTTT
CDR3aa: CASSVALAGGELFF

j_gene: TRBJ1-1
d_gene: TRBD1
v_gene: TRBV9
abundance: -
CDR3nt: TGTGCCAGCAGCGCCGGGACAGCCCGGGGGAACACTGAAGCTTTCTTT
CDR3aa: CASSAGTARGNTEAFF

j_gene: TRBJ1-1
d_gene: -
v_gene: TRBV10-3
abundance: -
CDR3nt: TGTGCCATCAGAAAAGGAGAGAACACTGAAGCTTTCTTT
CDR3aa: CAIRKGENTEAFF

j_gene: TRBJ1-1
d_gene: -
v_gene: TRBV18
abundance: -
CDR3nt: TGTGCCAGCTCGTATCCGGGGGACACTGAAGCTTTCTTT
CDR3aa: CASSYPGDTEAFF

j_gene: TRBJ1-2
d_gene: TRBD1
v_gene: TRBV11-2
abundance: -
CDR3nt: TGTGCCAGCAGCCACGGACAGGGGGAACGTGGTGGCTACACCTTC
CDR3aa: CASSHGQGERGGYTF

j_gene: TRBJ2-5
d_gene: -
v_gene: TRBV2
abundance: -
CDR3nt: TGTGCCAGCAGTGAAGGGGTACTCGGAGTAGAGACCCAGTACTTC
CDR3aa: CASSEGVLGVETQYF